Below, one T cell receptor beta chain is given with its context. These data originate in a study of blood T cell repertoires in COVID-19. Turning to the study itself: The samples span acute and convalescent COVID-19 from the United States, Italy and Spain. T cells, B-cell-depleted T cells, or PBMCs provided the cDNA or gDNA that served as material.

From germline, CDR1 is SGHRS and CDR2 YFSETQ. The V gene end was trimmed by 4 bases and the J gene end by 0 bases; junction bases not matched to a gene: 5. The CDR3 runs 15 residues. In the original workflow: Amplification with reference gene primers provided the estimates of nucleated cell counts. Assay used: immunoSEQ multiplex PCR; TCRdb lists only in-frame clones, some missing. Clone size and the V and J calls come from that table; the DNA yielded D and trimming. The sample holds some 250,000 clones; about 85% are singletons and the top ten take 6% to 9.5%. This TCR was sampled from a woman of 80 years or more with acute or convalescent COVID-19. The J gene is TRBJ2-5, the V gene TRBV5-1; 8 bases map to TRBD2. The source material was peripheral blood. In DNA form, the CDR3 reads TGCGCCAGCAGCACCCCGGGGGGGGACCAAGAGACCCAGTACTTC. This encodes CASSTPGGDQETQYF.